A single T cell receptor beta chain is shown here with its context. Primed by a sample-barcoded 5' primer and a J-beta primer mix, a second PCR proceeded for about 7 to 11 cycles. MiXCR, run by TCRdb on the 5' RACE reads, gives a single entry per CDR3 protein. The repertoire holds about 670,000 distinct CDR3 sequences, with 52% as singletons. Samples each yielded at least 6 micrograms of total RNA. This sample is part of a study of blood T cells in healthy people across ages. CDR1 and CDR2 from the germline V gene are SGHAT and FQNNGV. This CDR3 has 17 amino acids. The J segment lost 0 bases and the V segment lost 1 base, leaving 1 base of the junction unmatched.

The sample was blood. The J gene is TRBJ2-6, the V gene TRBV11-2, with TRBD1 identical over 9 bases. This receptor was taken from a woman over 75 in good health. CDR3 in amino acids: CASSLGTGVSGANVLTF. In nucleotides, the CDR3 is TGTGCCAGCAGCTTAGGGACAGGGGTCTCTGGGGCCAACGTCCTGACTTTC.